These 29 T cell receptor beta chains came from one sample sequenced in a study of blood T cell repertoires in COVID-19 (dated by TCRdb to between 2020 and 2021). The library was built by means of the immunoSEQ multiplex PCR assay. TCRdb carries this immuneACCESS record with in-frame sequences only. Its versions omit some clonotypes, under half of them owing to an unresolved V gene in the studies checked, with the rest unexplained. For this sample there are 140,000 or so clones; 70% to 85% appear just once. The leading ten clones occupy approximately 3% of the sample. Sequenced input: peripheral blood. The receptors come from a woman older than 75 with acute or convalescent COVID-19.

This rearrangement joins TRBV20-1 to TRBJ1-1; 7 bases are a match to TRBD1. CDR3 size: 11 residues. Germline CDR1 DFQATT, CDR2 SNEGSKA (reference sequence). The ends lost 4 bases at V and 11 bases at J; junction bases unmatched: 7. CDR3 in amino acids: CSAKQGQGAFF. Written as DNA, the CDR3 is TGCAGTGCTAAACAGGGGCAAGGGGCTTTCTTT.

The chain has TRBV5-1 and TRBJ1-1; D may be TRBD1 (6 bases). V gave up 4 bases and J gave up 5 bases, with 21 bases separating them. This CDR3 has 16 residues. The germline gives CDR1 SGHRS, CDR2 YFSETQ. The CDR3 region is CASSHGKGGMETEAFF. In nucleotides, the CDR3 is TGCGCCAGCAGCCATGGCAAAGGGGGTATGGAGACTGAAGCTTTCTTT.

This clone came up a few times. The chain is built from TRBV5-1 and TRBJ1-4; a possible D gene is TRBD1 (5 bases). The germline V gene has CDR1 SGHRS and CDR2 YFSETQ. The CDR3 length is 15 residues. The ends were cut back, 7 bases at V and 6 bases at J, with 19 bases in the middle. This CDR3 reads CASREVGDEHEKLFF. CDR3 coding DNA: TGCGCCAGCCGCGAGGTAGGGGATGAGCATGAAAAACTGTTTTTT.

The rearrangement uses TRBV30 and TRBJ1-6, with a weak D call TRBD1 (6 bases). Germline lookup yields CDR1 GTSNPN and CDR2 SVGIG (reference sequence). V was cut by 4 bases and J by 5 bases, with 6 bases left in between. The CDR3 runs 12 residues. The CDR3 protein is CAWTGDNSPLHF. CDR3 nucleotide sequence: TGTGCCTGGACAGGGGATAATTCACCCCTCCACTTT.

V usage is TRBV10-3 and J usage is TRBJ1-1, with TRBD1 matching over 9 bases. CDR1 is ENHRY, CDR2 SYGVKD, per germline. J lost 3 bases, V lost 5 bases, and 10 bases had no gene match. The CDR3 extends over 16 amino acids. The CDR3 sequence is CAISFNAGQGDTEAFF. For the CDR3, the DNA is TGTGCCATCAGTTTCAATGCGGGACAGGGCGACACTGAAGCTTTCTTT.

This chain connects TRBV10-3 to TRBJ1-1, with a weak D call TRBD1 (5 bases). The CDR3 length is 12 residues. From germline, CDR1 is ENHRY and CDR2 SYGVKD. Trimming left V 5 bases short and J 5 bases short, with 9 bases between. This CDR3 is CAISLKGTEAFF. CDR3 bases: TGTGCCATCAGTCTTAAGGGGACTGAAGCTTTCTTT.

The CDR3 loop is CASSLRMGRGGTYEQYF. CDR3 in DNA: TGCGCCAGCAGCCTCCGAATGGGGCGGGGGGGGACCTACGAGCAGTACTTC. This sequence joins TRBV4-1 and TRBJ2-7, with 9 bases matching TRBD2. CDR1 is MGHRA and CDR2 is YSYEKL in the germline V gene. After removal of 4 bases from V and 2 bases from J, the junction contained 12 bases not matched to a gene. The CDR3 extends over 17 amino acids.

The chain combines TRBV25-1 with TRBJ1-4, with D possibly being TRBD1 (6 bases). This CDR3 is 15 amino acids long. The V end lost 1 base, the J end lost 8 bases, and 14 bases lay between the germline ends. The germline gives CDR1 MGHDK, CDR2 SYGVNS. The CDR3 loop is CASSEWEGVGEKLFF. In nucleotides, the CDR3 is TGTGCCAGCAGTGAATGGGAGGGGGTAGGCGAAAAACTGTTTTTT.

The genes are TRBV7-9 and TRBJ1-3; D is unclear. Germline assignment: CDR1 SEHNR and CDR2 FQNEAQ (reference sequence). The CDR3 length is 13 residues. Trimming left V 11 bases short and J 0 bases short, with 11 bases between. DNA of the CDR3: TGTGCCTACTCGGGTAACTCTGGAAACACCATATATTTT. Translation: CAYSGNSGNTIYF.

This clone appeared a few times. V and J are TRBV4-1 and TRBJ1-4; 7 nucleotides line up with TRBD1. The CDR3 is made up of 14 amino acids. Looked up from germline, CDR1 is MGHRA and CDR2 is YSYEKL. V gave up 4 bases and J gave up 7 bases; unmatched junction bases: 6. CDR3 sequence (DNA): TGCGCCAGCAGCCCGGAAGGACAGGTTGAAAAACTGTTTTTT. Its protein product is CASSPEGQVEKLFF.

V gene TRBV5-1 combines with J gene TRBJ1-2; 9 bases are shared with TRBD1. Germline CDR1 SGHRS, CDR2 YFSETQ. This CDR3 contains 15 residues. V lost 4 bases and J lost 3; bases outside the gene matches: 7. The CDR3 nucleotides are TGCGCCAGCAGCGTGGAGACAGGGGGTTACTATGGCTACACCTTC. It yields the protein CASSVETGGYYGYTF.

The J gene is TRBJ1-2, the V gene TRBV6-6, with a weak D call TRBD1 (6 bases). V shed 4 bases and J shed 4 bases, with 13 bases lying between them. This CDR3 is 14 amino acids long. Germline V gene lookup returns CDR1 MNHNY and CDR2 SVGAGI (reference sequence). The CDR3 DNA reads TGTGCCAGCAGTTCCAACGACAGGACCTATGGCTACACCTTC. This encodes CASSSNDRTYGYTF.

V and J are TRBV12-3 or TRBV12-4 and TRBJ1-1; 8 bases align to TRBD1. The CDR3 runs to 12 residues. The CDR3 loop is CGLGQGNTEAFF. The CDR3 DNA reads TGTGGGCTCGGACAGGGTAACACTGAAGCTTTCTTT.

The V call is TRBV7-9, the J call TRBJ2-2, with D possibly TRBD1 on 5 matching bases. Germline assignment: CDR1 SEHNR and CDR2 FQNEAQ (reference sequence). CDR3 length equals 16 residues. V was trimmed by 0 bases and J by 2 bases, leaving 10 bases between them. CDR3: CASSLAIQGNTGELFF. The CDR3 coding sequence is TGTGCCAGCAGCTTAGCGATCCAGGGTAACACCGGGGAGCTGTTTTTT.

The CDR3 loop is CASRDRVIGQPQHF. For the CDR3, the DNA is TGTGCCAGCAGAGACAGGGTCATCGGTCAGCCCCAGCATTTT. V gene TRBV2 combines with J gene TRBJ1-5, with 7 bases that match TRBD1. The CDR3 length is 14 residues. J was trimmed by 6 bases and V by 6 bases; bases with no gene match: 8. From germline, CDR1 is SNHLY and CDR2 FYNNEI.

The chain combines TRBV2 with TRBJ2-2; 7 nucleotides line up with TRBD1. The V and J ends lost 10 bases and 1 base, in that order; junction bases with no gene match: 6. Germline assignment: CDR1 SNHLY and CDR2 FYNNEI. CDR3 size: 14 residues. The chain's CDR3 is CATRGTLNTGELFF. In nucleotides, the CDR3 is TGTGCCACCAGGGGGACACTGAACACCGGGGAGCTGTTTTTT.

V gene TRBV27 combines with J gene TRBJ1-2, with D uncertain. The germline CDR1 and CDR2 sequences are MNHEY and SMNVEV (reference sequence). The V and J ends lost 5 bases and 8 bases respectively, with 12 bases between them. CDR3 size: 12 residues. Here the CDR3 DNA reads TGTGCCAGCAGTAAAACGGGAGGCGGCTACACCTTC. It yields the protein CASSKTGGGYTF.

This CDR3 reads CASSRTGTGILLEKLFF. In nucleotides, the CDR3 is TGCGCCAGCAGCCGAACCGGGACAGGGATCCTTTTGGAAAAACTGTTTTTT. The gene calls are TRBV4-1 and TRBJ1-4; 9 positions match TRBD1. There are 17 residues in the CDR3. Germline CDR1 reads MGHRA; CDR2 reads YSYEKL. V was pared by 4 bases and J by 8 bases, with 14 bases of the junction left unmatched.

This chain uses TRBV4-1 with TRBJ2-5; 8 bases line up with TRBD2. Germline V gene data show CDR1 as MGHRA and CDR2 as YSYEKL. V shed 6 bases and J 8 bases; nucleotides not matched to a gene: 14. The CDR3 loop spans 15 amino acids. This CDR3 is CASSSPGGERTTQYF. The CDR3 DNA sequence: TGCGCCAGCAGTTCCCCCGGGGGGGAACGGACAACCCAGTACTTC.

The rearrangement joins TRBV3-1 (or the pseudogene TRBV3-2) to TRBJ1-2; perhaps TRBD1 as D (6 bases). Trimming left V 4 bases short and J 5 bases short, with 17 bases between. Germline assignment: CDR1 LGHDT and CDR2 YNNKEL (reference sequence). The CDR3 consists of 15 residues. The CDR3 coding sequence is TGTGCCAGCAGCCTAACAAAGGGACAAGCTTATGGCTACACCTTC. Its protein product is CASSLTKGQAYGYTF.

The chain couples TRBV6-4 to TRBJ1-6; D is ambiguous. The ends were cut back, 4 bases at V and 5 bases at J, with 18 bases in the middle. This CDR3 has 17 amino acids. Germline-derived CDR1 and CDR2 are MRHNA and SNTAGT. CDR3 sequence: CASSASPGRADNSPLHF. In nucleotides, the CDR3 is TGTGCCAGCAGTGCCTCCCCCGGGAGGGCAGATAATTCACCCCTCCACTTT.

The chain uses TRBV3-1 (or the pseudogene TRBV3-2) and TRBJ1-1; D is perhaps TRBD1 (5 bases). Trimming took off 1 base at V and 11 bases at J, with 14 bases between the two ends. Germline V gives CDR1 LGHDT, CDR2 YNNKEL (reference sequence). The CDR3 has 13 residues. This CDR3 is CASSQVSGYAAFF. CDR3 sequence (DNA): TGTGCCAGCAGCCAAGTATCAGGGTATGCGGCTTTCTTT.

This clone was detected once. The chain links TRBV29-1 to TRBJ1-1, with D maybe TRBD1 (5 bases). This CDR3 is 11 amino acids long. Trimming shortened V by 6 bases and J by 7 bases, and 12 bases separated the two germline ends. Germline V gene data show CDR1 as SQVTM and CDR2 as ANQGSEA. The CDR3 loop reads CSVTSGGEAFF. The CDR3 nucleotides are TGCAGCGTCACCAGCGGGGGTGAAGCTTTCTTT. Together with reference TRBV29-1 and TRBJ1-1, the CDR3 gives the full variable domain: SAVISQKPSRDICQRGTSLTIQCQVDSQVTMMFWYRQQPGQSLTLIATANQGSEATYESGFVIDKFPISRPNLTFSTLTVSNMSPEDSSIYLCSVTSGGEAFFGQGTRLTVV.

This clone came up once. CDR3: CASSFAVYRPYQPQHF. For the CDR3, the DNA is TGTGCCAGCAGCTTCGCAGTTTACAGGCCCTATCAGCCCCAGCATTTT. The rearrangement links TRBV7-8 to TRBJ1-5; D may be TRBD1 (5 bases). The CDR3 covers 16 residues. The germline CDR1 and CDR2 sequences are SGHVS and FQNEAQ. V shed 3 bases and J shed 5 bases, with 17 bases lying between them.

V and J are TRBV4-1 and TRBJ1-1; maybe TRBD1 (5 bases). Germline V gives CDR1 MGHRA, CDR2 YSYEKL. V was clipped by 7 bases and J by 5 bases, with 17 bases between them. The CDR3 loop spans 14 amino acids. The CDR3 is CASKTPGGGTEAFF. CDR3 bases: TGCGCCAGCAAAACGCCCGGGGGTGGAACTGAAGCTTTCTTT.

The chain employs TRBV7-2 and TRBJ1-3; the D gene is possibly TRBD1 (6 bases). V was shortened by 5 bases and J by 5 bases, with 13 bases between the two germline ends. Germline CDR1 is SGHTA and CDR2 is FQGNSA. The CDR3 loop spans 14 amino acids. The CDR3 region is CASSQGPSRNTIYF. CDR3 bases: TGTGCCAGCAGCCAGGGGCCCAGCAGAAACACCATATATTTT.

CDR3 loop: CATSASSGYTGELFF. The CDR3 bases are TGTGCCACCAGTGCCTCTTCAGGGTACACCGGGGAGCTGTTTTTT. This sequence joins TRBV24-1 and TRBJ2-2, with D perhaps matching TRBD1 (5 bases). Germline lookup yields CDR1 KGHDR and CDR2 SFDVKD. The germline V and J ends were trimmed by 5 bases and 3 bases, with 12 bases remaining between them. The CDR3 contains 15 residues.

This clone was observed a few times. This rearrangement joins TRBV18 to TRBJ1-2; D not resolved. This CDR3 region has 14 residues. V lost 2 bases and J lost 4, with 11 bases in between. Germline lookup yields CDR1 KGHSH and CDR2 LQKENI. This CDR3 is CASSPEAGFYGYTF. As DNA, the CDR3 is TGTGCCAGCTCACCAGAGGCTGGCTTCTATGGCTACACCTTC.

The chain uses TRBV5-1 and TRBJ1-1, with a possible D match to TRBD1 (5 bases). The germline V gene has CDR1 SGHRS and CDR2 YFSETQ. CDR3 length: 14 amino acids. V lost 4 bases to trimming and J lost 1 base, with 11 bases between them. The CDR3 reads CASSPNTGNTEAFF. The CDR3 bases are TGCGCCAGCAGCCCCAACACAGGGAACACTGAAGCTTTCTTT.